This T cell receptor beta chain was retrieved from a study of CD8 T cells in ankylosing spondylitis. Study results and caveats: Relatively rare in peripheral blood, disease-linked clones were also CD8+. Seven to nine highly homologous variants formed a TCR beta motif that appeared characteristic of ankylosing spondylitis blood.

The CDR3 totals 15 residues. V was clipped by 2 bases and J by 1 base, with 12 bases between them. CDR1 and CDR2 from the germline V gene are SGHAT and FQNNGV. TCRdb called the 5' RACE reads again in MiXCR, with one record for every CDR3 protein. The table records a few hundred thousand distinct CDR3 sequences, about a fifth of them present only once. As concerns this clonotype: Its antigen remains unidentified.

The TCR originated in a male donor with ankylosing spondylitis. The sample taken for sequencing was blood, either unsorted or a sorted T cell fraction (not recorded which). The chain carries TRBV11-2 and TRBJ2-7; D not certain. This CDR3 reads CASSLMVRSSYEQYF. Written as DNA, the CDR3 is TGTGCCAGCAGCTTAATGGTTCGTAGTTCCTACGAGCAGTACTTC. Supplemented by reference TRBV11-2 and TRBJ2-7, the full variable domain reads EAGVAQSPRYKIIEKRQSVAFWCNPISGHATLYWYQQILGQGPKLLIQFQNNGVVDDSQLPKDRFSAERLKGVDSTLKIQPAKLEDSAVYLCASSLMVRSSYEQYFGPGTRLTVT.